The 31 T cell receptor beta chains below all came from one sample that was sequenced in a study of memory CD4+ T cells and cytomegalovirus serostatus. Single viable CD3+CD4+CD8-CD45RO+ cells were sorted as the memory CD4+ T cells. Libraries were prepared by immunoSEQ multiplex PCR; TCRdb keeps only in-frame clonotypes and omits some of them. Counted here are 70,000 to 95,000 clones, 65% to 85% occurring once; the ten biggest clones make up about 0.72%. Sequencing was performed on memory CD4+ T cells from blood. The receptor set was obtained from an adult in good health and CMV-seronegative.

The chain links TRBV10-3 to TRBJ1-6, with D maybe TRBD1 (6 bases). Germline CDR1 is ENHRY and CDR2 is SYGVKD. The CDR3 loop spans 17 amino acids. V lost 4 bases and J 0 bases, leaving 13 bases between the germline ends. Here the CDR3 DNA reads TGTGCCATCAGTGGGGACACCACTGACTCCTATAATTCACCCCTCCACTTT. This encodes CAISGDTTDSYNSPLHF.

The chain is built from TRBV27 and TRBJ1-1, with D uncertain. V was pared by 5 bases and J by 4 bases, with 14 bases between. The CDR3 covers 14 residues. The germline V gene has CDR1 MNHEY and CDR2 SMNVEV (reference sequence). The CDR3 is CASSQREGSTEAFF. The CDR3 DNA reads as TGTGCCAGCAGTCAGCGCGAAGGTAGCACTGAAGCTTTCTTT.

The V and J genes are TRBV15 and TRBJ2-6; TRBD1 is a possible D gene (6 bases). With 2 bases removed from V and 1 base from J, the gap between germline ends came to 12 bases. The CDR3 extends over 17 amino acids. CDR1 is LNHNV, CDR2 YYDKDF, per germline (reference sequence). This chain's CDR3 is CATSRYGTLSGANVLTF. The DNA for the CDR3 is TGTGCCACCAGCAGATATGGGACACTTTCTGGGGCCAACGTCCTGACTTTC.

A single count supports this clone. V gene TRBV7-6 combines with J gene TRBJ2-7; D is perhaps TRBD1 or TRBD2 (5 bases each). Germline CDR1 SGHVS, CDR2 FNYEAQ. The V and J ends lost 4 bases and 9 bases respectively, with 16 bases between them. This CDR3 has 13 amino acids. In DNA, the CDR3 is TGTGCCAGCAGCTCGGGACCGGCAGTTTCGCAGTACTTC. This sequence encodes CASSSGPAVSQYF.

The sample holds one count of this clone. This rearrangement joins TRBV9 to TRBJ2-1; 7 bases match TRBD1. This CDR3 has 15 amino acids. V lost 7 bases, J lost 1 base, and 8 bases stayed unmatched. Looked up from germline, CDR1 is SGDLS and CDR2 is YYNGEE. The CDR3 protein is CASGSGQASYNEQFF. In DNA, the CDR3 is TGTGCCAGCGGATCTGGACAGGCATCCTACAATGAGCAGTTCTTC.

The rearrangement links TRBV30 to TRBJ1-5, with D unclear. The germline V gene encodes CDR1 GTSNPN and CDR2 SVGIG (reference sequence). V lost 4 bases and J 3 bases, leaving 10 bases between the germline ends. This CDR3 is 13 amino acids long. For the CDR3, the DNA is TGTGCCTGGAATGAAGACGCCAATCAGCCCCAGCATTTT. Translation: CAWNEDANQPQHF.

V usage is TRBV9 and J usage is TRBJ2-7; 9 nucleotides line up with TRBD1. This CDR3 is 16 amino acids long. V lost 3 bases to trimming and J lost 3 bases; unmatched junction nucleotides: 10. Per the germline V gene, CDR1 is SGDLS and CDR2 is YYNGEE. CDR3 sequence: CASSALAGTGSYEQYF. The DNA for the CDR3 is TGTGCCAGCAGCGCTCTGGCCGGGACAGGGAGCTACGAGCAGTACTTC.

CDR3 nucleotides: TGTGCCAGCAGCCAGGCGGGCGCTACCAATGAGCAGTTCTTC. Translated: CASSQAGATNEQFF. The chain uses TRBV4-2 and TRBJ2-1; tentatively, D is TRBD2 (5 bases). Germline loops: CDR1 LGHNA, CDR2 YNFKEQ. V was clipped by 3 bases and J by 6 bases, with 12 bases between them. The CDR3 is 14 amino acids.

V is TRBV20-1 and J is TRBJ1-2; the D is unclear. The germline V gene has CDR1 DFQATT and CDR2 SNEGSKA (reference sequence). Trimming removed 2 bases at V and 6 bases at J, with 4 bases between. CDR3 length equals 10 residues. The CDR3 loop reads CSARSNGYTF. CDR3 DNA: TGCAGTGCTAGAAGTAATGGCTACACCTTC.

This chain links TRBV19 with TRBJ1-4; D remains ambiguous. This CDR3 region has 13 residues. Trimming removed 10 bases from V and 6 bases from J, with 15 bases in between. Germline loops: CDR1 LNHDA, CDR2 SQIVND (reference sequence). The CDR3 DNA sequence: TGTGCCACACGCGGGTTCCCCGATGAAAAACTGTTTTTT. This codes for CATRGFPDEKLFF.

The genes are TRBV7-9 and TRBJ1-2, with a tentative D call TRBD1 (6 bases). V shed 0 bases and J shed 6 bases, with 8 bases lying between them. Germline V CDR1 and CDR2: SEHNR, FQNEAQ (reference sequence). The CDR3 runs 13 residues. In DNA form, the CDR3 reads TGTGCCAGCAGCTTAGCTGGGGGCCATGGCTACACCTTC. Residues: CASSLAGGHGYTF.

This sequence joins TRBV7-2 and TRBJ1-5; D is uncertain. The CDR3 covers 15 residues. The V end was cut by 4 bases, the J end by 1 base, with 11 bases between. Germline values: CDR1 SGHTA, CDR2 FQGNSA. This CDR3 reads CASSSDLASNQPQHF. The CDR3 bases are TGTGCCAGCAGCTCGGACCTGGCCAGCAATCAGCCCCAGCATTTT.

The V call is TRBV10-3, the J call TRBJ2-2; D may be TRBD2 (6 bases). Deletions cut 5 bases from V and 4 bases from J, with 17 bases between. The length of the CDR3 is 16 residues. Germline lookup yields CDR1 ENHRY and CDR2 SYGVKD. The CDR3, as DNA: TGTGCCATCAGTCTTACCGGGACTCCAATCACCGGGGAGCTGTTTTTT. It yields the protein CAISLTGTPITGELFF.

This clone was detected only a few times. This sequence joins TRBV13 and TRBJ1-1; TRBD1 might be the D (6 bases). Looked up from germline, CDR1 is PRHDT and CDR2 is FYEKMQ (reference sequence). There are 16 residues in the CDR3. Trimming cost V 3 bases and J 6 bases, with 20 bases left between them. CDR3 amino acids: CASSFGTLTLRAEAFF. The DNA for the CDR3 is TGTGCCAGCAGCTTTGGGACACTAACCCTACGGGCTGAAGCTTTCTTT.

The rearrangement links TRBV4-3 to TRBJ2-1; 7 bases map to TRBD1. The length of the CDR3 is 15 residues. Germline V CDR1 and CDR2: LGHNA, YSLEER. J was trimmed by 4 bases and V by 1 base; bases with no gene match: 4. CDR3: CASSQGRDSYNEQFF. Here the CDR3 DNA reads TGCGCCAGCAGCCAAGGCCGGGACAGTTACAATGAGCAGTTCTTC.

The V gene is TRBV7-8, the J gene TRBJ1-2; D gene unclear. V lost 4 bases to trimming and J lost 8 bases, with 14 bases between them. The V gene's germline CDR1 is SGHVS and CDR2 FQNEAQ. CDR3 length: 13 amino acids. The CDR3: CASSSYLSGGYTF. Here the CDR3 DNA reads TGTGCCAGCAGCTCCTACCTTTCGGGAGGCTACACCTTC.

The gene calls are TRBV28 and TRBJ1-5; weak D call: TRBD1 (5 bases). The CDR3 is 15 amino acids. Germline V CDR1 and CDR2: MDHEN, SYDVKM. Trimming took off 6 bases at V and 7 bases at J, with 19 bases between the two ends. The CDR3 DNA follows: TGTGCCAGCAGGTCCCCGGCAGGGAACTGGCAGCCCCAGCATTTT. Translated: CASRSPAGNWQPQHF.

The sample holds one count of this clone. The rearrangement uses TRBV9 and TRBJ1-5, with D hard to call. CDR3 length: 15 residues. Trimming pared 0 bases from V and 4 bases from J, leaving 11 bases between. CDR1 is SGDLS and CDR2 is YYNGEE in the germline V gene. CDR3 protein: CASSVEFRLNQPQHF. The CDR3 region has the DNA TGTGCCAGCAGCGTAGAGTTCAGACTTAATCAGCCCCAGCATTTT.

The rearrangement uses TRBV7-2 and TRBJ2-7; D gene unclear. The length of the CDR3 is 15 residues. V was shortened by 2 bases and J by 9 bases, with 20 bases between the two germline ends. The germline gives CDR1 SGHTA, CDR2 FQGNSA. Here the CDR3 DNA reads TGTGCCAGCAGCTTAACCCTCAGAGTGGCACACGGGCAGTACTTC. This sequence encodes CASSLTLRVAHGQYF. Looking up the rest from reference TRBV7-2 and TRBJ2-7 gives the full variable domain: GAGVSQSPSNKVTEKGKDVELRCDPISGHTALYWYRQSLGQGLEFLIYFQGNSAPDKSGLPSDRFSAERTGGSVSTLTIQRTQQEDSAVYLCASSLTLRVAHGQYFGPGTRLTVT.

J is TRBJ1-3 and V is TRBV7-2, with a possible D match to TRBD1 (6 bases). The germline V and J ends were trimmed by 5 bases and 4 bases, with 15 bases remaining between them. Per germline, CDR1 SGHTA and CDR2 FQGNSA. The CDR3 consists of 15 residues. The CDR3 DNA is TGTGCCAGCAGCATGGGGGGGGCTGGGGGAAACACCATATATTTT. It is translated as CASSMGGAGGNTIYF. Looking up the rest from reference TRBV7-2 and TRBJ1-3 gives the full variable domain: GAGVSQSPSNKVTEKGKDVELRCDPISGHTALYWYRQSLGQGLEFLIYFQGNSAPDKSGLPSDRFSAERTGGSVSTLTIQRTQQEDSAVYLCASSMGGAGGNTIYFGEGSWLTVV.

The chain uses TRBV6-6 and TRBJ2-4, with D tentatively TRBD2 (6 bases). The germline V gene encodes CDR1 MNHNY and CDR2 SVGAGI (reference sequence). This CDR3 is built from 14 residues. V gave up 2 bases and J gave up 3 bases, with 8 bases separating them. CDR3 bases: TGTGCCAGCAGTTACGGGACTGGCAAAAACATTCAGTACTTC. It specifies CASSYGTGKNIQYF.

This clone has just one count. The chain uses TRBV30 and TRBJ1-5, with TRBD1 identical over 8 bases. With 2 bases clipped from V and 4 bases from J, the junction kept 4 bases outside the gene matches. This CDR3 is 14 amino acids long. The V gene's germline CDR1 is GTSNPN and CDR2 SVGIG (reference sequence). This CDR3 reads CAWSQGAGNQPQHF. DNA of the CDR3: TGTGCCTGGAGTCAGGGGGCGGGGAATCAGCCCCAGCATTTT.

This rearrangement joins TRBV9 to TRBJ1-1, with D unclear. Germline CDR1 and CDR2: SGDLS and YYNGEE. There are 13 residues in the CDR3. V gave up 1 base and J gave up 3 bases, with 7 bases separating them. The CDR3 region is CASSVSADTEAFF. The CDR3 region has the DNA TGTGCCAGCAGCGTATCAGCTGACACTGAAGCTTTCTTT.

The CDR3 here is CASSATGAYGYTF. CDR3 nucleotide sequence: TGTGCCAGCAGCGCGACAGGGGCATATGGCTACACCTTC. The V gene is TRBV11-1, the J gene TRBJ1-2; 8 bases match TRBD1. CDR1 is SGHAT, CDR2 FQDESV, per germline (reference sequence). V was clipped by 5 bases and J by 5 bases; unmatched bases: 4. This CDR3 is built from 13 residues.

This chain links TRBV7-2 with TRBJ2-2; TRBD2 agrees at 9 bases. This CDR3 has 18 amino acids. With V trimmed by 1 base and J by 0 bases, 6 bases remained unmatched. The germline V gene has CDR1 SGHTA and CDR2 FQGNSA. The chain's CDR3 is CASSLVPASGTNTGELFF. DNA of the CDR3: TGTGCCAGCAGCTTAGTTCCGGCTAGCGGGACGAACACCGGGGAGCTGTTTTTT.

The sample holds a few counts of this clone. The chain employs TRBV18 and TRBJ2-1, with 9 bases matching TRBD1. This CDR3 is 15 amino acids long. CDR1 KGHSH and CDR2 LQKENI come from the germline V gene. Germline trimming cut 3 bases from V and 8 bases from J; bases unmatched to any gene: 8. CDR3 protein: CASSPRQGDEHEQFF. CDR3 nucleotide sequence: TGTGCCAGCTCACCCCGACAGGGGGACGAACATGAGCAGTTCTTC.

The V gene is TRBV29-1, the J gene TRBJ2-2; D tentatively fits TRBD1 or TRBD2 (6 bases each). V was shortened by 5 bases and J by 0 bases, with 16 bases between the two germline ends. Looked up from germline, CDR1 is SQVTM and CDR2 is ANQGSEA. The CDR3 extends over 16 amino acids. Written as DNA, the CDR3 is TGCAGCGTTAAAGGGGGGCAGGGCTCGAACACCGGGGAGCTGTTTTTT. Its protein is CSVKGGQGSNTGELFF.

The chain joins TRBV7-6 to TRBJ2-2; D ambiguous. The V end was cut by 3 bases, the J end by 3 bases, with 5 bases between. This CDR3 region has 13 residues. The germline gives CDR1 SGHVS, CDR2 FNYEAQ. The CDR3 region has the DNA TGTGCCAGCAGCTTTCTCTACACCGGGGAGCTGTTTTTT. This encodes CASSFLYTGELFF.

The V call is TRBV6-5, the J call TRBJ2-7; no clear D. Germline V lookup: CDR1 MNHEY, CDR2 SVGAGI. The CDR3 totals 13 residues. Trimming took off 0 bases at V and 2 bases at J, with 5 bases between the two ends. DNA of the CDR3: TGTGCCAGCAGTTACTCGAGTCCCTACGAGCAGTACTTC. Translating it yields CASSYSSPYEQYF.

This chain joins TRBV6-6 and TRBJ2-7; 12 nucleotides agree with TRBD2. Germline V gives CDR1 MNHNY, CDR2 SVGAGI (reference sequence). This CDR3 has 15 amino acids. The ends lost 6 bases at V and 7 bases at J; junction bases unmatched: 10. The CDR3 DNA follows: TGTGCCAGCAGAAACAGACTAGCGGGGGCTGAAGAGCAGTACTTC. Translation gives CASRNRLAGAEEQYF.

This chain connects TRBV7-8 to TRBJ2-4; TRBD1 matches at 7 bases. Germline CDR1 is SGHVS and CDR2 is FQNEAQ. V lost 2 bases, J lost 6 bases, and 4 bases stayed unmatched. The CDR3 sequence is 14 residues long. DNA of the CDR3: TGTGCCAGCAGCTTATTTAGACAGGGAAACATTCAGTACTTC. As protein: CASSLFRQGNIQYF.